Below are 22 T cell receptor beta chains sequenced from a single sample in a study of T cell repertoires in cytomegalovirus infection. No antigens are known for them. TCRdb used MiXCR to reprocess the reads, holding one entry per CDR3 protein. The sample consists of about 920,000 distinct CDR3 sequences, approximately 31% of them appearing once. Source: cultured CD8+ T cells from PBMCs, taken from culture after CMV antigen stimulation. All receptors come from a human donor in good health (CMV status not recorded). Some clones in this sample may be carry-over from other donors' samples.

This chain uses TRBV7-6 with TRBJ2-1, with a tentative D call TRBD1 (5 bases). CDR1 and CDR2 (germline): SGHVS, FNYEAQ. The germline V and J ends were trimmed by 4 bases and 4 bases, with 17 bases remaining between them. The CDR3 has 16 amino acids. CDR3 in amino acids: CASSSFAGSPYNEQFF. Here the CDR3 DNA reads TGTGCCAGCAGCTCCTTTGCAGGGTCCCCTTACAATGAGCAGTTCTTC.

Ten or more counts support this clonotype. The chain links TRBV7-6 to TRBJ1-1, with a tentative D call TRBD1 (6 bases). This CDR3 is built from 16 residues. Looked up from germline, CDR1 is SGHVS and CDR2 is FNYEAQ. With 1 base removed from V and 5 bases from J, the gap between germline ends came to 17 bases. Here the CDR3 reads CASSLGRDGGLTEAFF. The DNA of the CDR3 is TGTGCCAGCAGCTTAGGGCGAGATGGGGGGCTGACTGAAGCTTTCTTT.

V usage is TRBV7-9 and J usage is TRBJ2-7, with unresolved D. The germline CDR1 and CDR2 sequences are SEHNR and FQNEAQ (reference sequence). The germline V and J ends were trimmed by 5 bases and 12 bases, with 23 bases remaining between them. This CDR3 has 14 residues. The CDR3 region is CASSPPGGALVMYV. As DNA, the CDR3 is TGTGCCAGCAGCCCCCCCGGTGGTGCTCTAGTTATGTACGTC.

In its sample, this clonotype was seen a few times. The V gene is TRBV7-6, the J gene TRBJ2-5; 13 nucleotides match TRBD2. Germline CDR1 reads SGHVS; CDR2 reads FNYEAQ. The V segment lost 5 bases and the J segment 0 bases; nucleotides outside the gene matches: 12. CDR3 length: 19 amino acids. The CDR3 spells CASSLMGLAGNPYQETQYF. CDR3 in DNA: TGTGCCAGCAGCCTCATGGGACTAGCGGGGAATCCGTACCAAGAGACCCAGTACTTC.

The rearrangement links TRBV12-3 or TRBV12-4 to TRBJ1-1; tentatively, D is TRBD1 (6 bases). The CDR3 covers 12 residues. Trimming left V 8 bases short and J 10 bases short, with 17 bases between. The CDR3 here is CASQSGGHRAFF. The CDR3 DNA is TGTGCCAGCCAAAGTGGGGGGCACCGAGCTTTCTTT.

This chain links TRBV2 with TRBJ2-7; TRBD1 matches 9 bases. J lost 2 bases, V lost 4 bases, and 6 bases had no gene match. CDR3 size: 15 residues. The germline gives CDR1 SNHLY, CDR2 FYNNEI. CDR3 nucleotide sequence: TGTGCCAGCAGTGTCCCTAGACAGGGGGCCTACGAGCAGTACGTC. The encoded protein is CASSVPRQGAYEQYV.

The genes are TRBV12-3 or TRBV12-4 and TRBJ2-7; TRBD2 is a possible D gene (5 bases). Trimming left V 8 bases short and J 2 bases short, with 13 bases between. The CDR3 sequence is 13 residues long. CDR3 residues: CASRPAGPYEQYF. As DNA, the CDR3 is TGTGCCAGCCGTCCGGCGGGCCCCTACGAGCAGTACTTC.

The chain uses TRBV7-4 and TRBJ2-5; 9 positions agree with TRBD1. Germline-derived CDR1 and CDR2 are SGHVT and SQSDAQ. This CDR3 has 18 residues. Unmatched junction bases numbered 14, after V lost 2 bases and J lost 4 bases. CDR3 bases: TGTGCCAGCAGCTTATCCAGGACAGGGGCGCGGTATCTAGAGACCCAGTACTTC. This translates into CASSLSRTGARYLETQYF.

The rearrangement joins TRBV20-1 to TRBJ1-5, with D perhaps TRBD1 (6 bases). V shed 0 bases and J shed 4 bases, with 10 bases lying between them. CDR1 and CDR2 from the germline V gene are DFQATT and SNEGSKA (reference sequence). The CDR3 extends over 14 amino acids. The CDR3: CSARDPGTNQPQHF. The CDR3 nucleotides read TGCAGTGCTAGAGATCCGGGGACAAATCAGCCCCAGCATTTT.

This clonotype came up a few times. CDR3 in amino acids: CASSLGPPDPHYEQYF. The CDR3 DNA reads as TGTGCCAGCAGCTTAGGGCCCCCCGATCCCCACTACGAGCAGTACTTC. The chain links TRBV11-3 to TRBJ2-7; the D is unclear. Trimming stripped 1 base from V and 3 bases from J, with 16 bases between. This CDR3 contains 16 residues. Looked up from germline, CDR1 is SGHNT and CDR2 is YENEEA.

CDR3 sequence: CASSLAVGYNEQFF. CDR3 sequence (DNA): TGTGCCAGCAGCTTAGCGGTCGGGTACAATGAGCAGTTCTTC. This chain uses TRBV7-9 with TRBJ2-1; D is unresolved. The CDR3 covers 14 residues. Trimming pared 0 bases from V and 4 bases from J, leaving 7 bases between. CDR1 and CDR2 from the germline V gene are SEHNR and FQNEAQ (reference sequence). Based on the CDR3 plus reference TRBV7-9 and TRBJ2-1, the full variable domain is DTGVSQNPRHKITKRGQNVTFRCDPISEHNRLYWYRQTLGQGPEFLTYFQNEAQLEKSRLLSDRFSAERPKGSFSTLEIQRTEQGDSAMYLCASSLAVGYNEQFFGPGTRLTVL.

The V call is TRBV5-6, the J call TRBJ1-5; tentative D call: TRBD1 (6 bases). V was trimmed by 4 bases and J by 9 bases, leaving 14 bases between them. Germline V lookup: CDR1 SGHDT, CDR2 YYEEEE. CDR3 size: 13 residues. DNA of the CDR3: TGTGCCAGCAGCCGGGGGCCCGGTGGGCCCCAGCATTTT. Translation: CASSRGPGGPQHF. Using reference TRBV5-6 and TRBJ1-5 for the parts outside the CDR3, the full variable domain is DAGVTQSPTHLIKTRGQQVTLRCSPKSGHDTVSWYQQALGQGPQFIFQYYEEEERQRGNFPDRFSGHQFPNYSSELNVNALLLGDSALYLCASSRGPGGPQHFGDGTRLSIL.

The sample holds many counts of this clonotype. It is unclear where the CDR3 begins or ends on the DNA, so no DNA is shown, and the CDR3 is as TCRdb lists it. The chain is built from TRBV7-5 and TRBJ1-2; the table calls TRBD1, which could not be checked here. TRBV7-5 represents a pseudogene. The CDR3 contains 20 residues when both ends are counted. CDR3 residues: CISVPEASQGFPTHNYGYTF.

The chain joins TRBV20-1 to TRBJ2-7, with 7 nucleotides matching TRBD1. Trimming cost V 4 bases and J 2 bases; bases outside gene matches: 11. The CDR3 consists of 15 residues. Germline V lookup: CDR1 DFQATT, CDR2 SNEGSKA (reference sequence). Written as DNA, the CDR3 is TGCAGTGCTAACCCTACAGGGGAGAATCCCTACGAGCAGTACTTC. Translated, it gives CSANPTGENPYEQYF.

Points on this clonotype: The junction and the germline gene differ at one end; a read error may be behind it. The chain couples TRBV12-3 or TRBV12-4 to TRBJ2-1; no clear D gene. There are 11 residues in the CDR3. The DNA for the CDR3 is TGTGTCAGCAGTACTTACAATGAGCAGTTCTTC. Translated: CVSSTYNEQFF.

This sequence joins TRBV6-2 or TRBV6-3 and TRBJ1-2; D is undetermined. The CDR3 length is 15 residues. V was cut by 6 bases and J by 4 bases, with 18 bases left in between. Germline V gene sequence: CDR1 MNHEY, CDR2 SVGEGT. The CDR3 reads CASRTHTAQSYGYTF. The CDR3 DNA reads as TGTGCCAGCAGGACCCACACGGCCCAGTCCTATGGCTACACCTTC.

This clonotype occurred many times. This chain links TRBV7-2 with TRBJ1-6; 8 bases are shared with TRBD1. With V trimmed by 0 bases and J by 0 bases, 13 bases remained unmatched. Germline V CDR1 and CDR2: SGHTA, FQGNSA. The CDR3 totals 21 residues. CDR3 sequence reads: CASSLAPSTGAYSSYNSPLHF. The CDR3, as DNA: TGTGCCAGCAGCTTAGCGCCCTCGACAGGGGCCTATAGCTCCTATAATTCACCCCTCCACTTT.

In its sample, this clonotype was seen a few times. The rearrangement uses TRBV29-1 and TRBJ1-3; no reliable D call. Germline V gene lookup returns CDR1 SQVTM and CDR2 ANQGSEA. Deletions cut 6 bases from V and 1 base from J, with 10 bases between. This CDR3 is 13 amino acids long. The CDR3 spells CSVSGGSGNTIYF. The CDR3 DNA is TGCAGCGTATCAGGCGGTTCTGGAAACACCATATATTTT.

The V call is TRBV29-1, the J call TRBJ2-1; D tentatively fits TRBD1 or TRBD2 (5 bases each). CDR1 SQVTM and CDR2 ANQGSEA come from the germline V gene. CDR3 length equals 12 residues. As DNA, the CDR3 is TGCAGTCCGAGGGGCGAGGGTGGTGAGCAGTTCTTC. This translates into CSPRGEGGEQFF.

This clonotype occurred a few times. This chain connects TRBV27 to TRBJ2-2; 9 bases map to TRBD1. The V gene's germline CDR1 is MNHEY and CDR2 SMNVEV (reference sequence). V gave up 5 bases and J gave up 4 bases; unmatched junction bases: 8. The CDR3 totals 16 residues. CDR3 coding DNA: TGTGCCAGCAGTGGAACAGGGGGCGCGGTCACCGGGGAGCTGTTTTTT. This encodes CASSGTGGAVTGELFF.

Note on this clonotype: At one end the junction does not follow the germline gene, possibly because of a read error. This chain joins TRBV7-2 and TRBJ1-1, with 7 nucleotides matching TRBD1. Germline V gene lookup returns CDR1 SGHTA and CDR2 FQGNSA. This CDR3 spans 12 amino acids. The CDR3 reads CVSSDRVRRTTF. DNA for the CDR3: TGTGTCAGCAGCGACAGGGTAAGGCGAACTACTTTT.

This clonotype has a handful of counts. The CDR3 DNA sequence: TGTGCCAGCAGCTTCCAGGACAGGGGTCAAATTAACTATGGCTACACCTTC. Residues: CASSFQDRGQINYGYTF. The rearrangement uses TRBV7-9 and TRBJ1-2; 9 bases match TRBD1. The CDR3 length is 17 residues. Germline trimming cut 3 bases from V and 1 base from J; bases unmatched to any gene: 9. Per the germline V gene, CDR1 is SEHNR and CDR2 is FQNEAQ (reference sequence).